The clone carrying this T cell receptor beta chain was seen ten or more times. This sample is part of a study of patients and donors after allogeneic stem cell transplantation. TCRdb re-called the RT-PCR reads through MiXCR, storing one row per CDR3 protein. The sample yields hundreds of thousands of distinct CDR3 sequences, under 20% seen once. The CDR3 contains 12 residues. The germline CDR1 and CDR2 sequences are SQVTM and ANQGSEA. V shed 6 bases and J 2 bases; nucleotides not matched to a gene: 0. This TCR derives from a human donor who was either an allogeneic HSCT recipient or a stem cell or donor lymphocyte infusion donor (not recorded which). It is not recorded whose cells these are; they may come from a transplant donor. The sample was blood, either unsorted or a sorted T cell fraction (not recorded which). The chain joins TRBV29-1 to TRBJ2-5; TRBD2 aligns across 10 bases. The CDR3 sequence is CSVLAGQETQYF. The DNA of the CDR3 is TGCAGCGTACTAGCGGGACAAGAGACCCAGTACTTC.